This T cell receptor beta chain was recorded in a study of blood T cell repertoires in COVID-19. Assay: immunoSEQ multiplex PCR; the TCRdb copy retains only in-frame clones and omits some. The sample lists a few hundred thousand clones; around 89% were seen once. The CDR3 contains 13 residues. Germline V gene lookup returns CDR1 LNHDA and CDR2 SQIVND (reference sequence). The trim removed 4 bases at V and 7 bases at J, leaving 3 bases unmatched. Sequencing was done on a sample of PBMCs or T cells enriched from blood (not recorded which). The J gene is TRBJ2-1, the V gene TRBV19, with 8 nucleotides matching TRBD1. The receptor comes from a man younger than 40 who had recovered from COVID-19. For the CDR3, the DNA is TGTGCCAGTAGTAGGGACAGGCCAAATGAGCAGTTCTTC. Protein: CASSRDRPNEQFF.